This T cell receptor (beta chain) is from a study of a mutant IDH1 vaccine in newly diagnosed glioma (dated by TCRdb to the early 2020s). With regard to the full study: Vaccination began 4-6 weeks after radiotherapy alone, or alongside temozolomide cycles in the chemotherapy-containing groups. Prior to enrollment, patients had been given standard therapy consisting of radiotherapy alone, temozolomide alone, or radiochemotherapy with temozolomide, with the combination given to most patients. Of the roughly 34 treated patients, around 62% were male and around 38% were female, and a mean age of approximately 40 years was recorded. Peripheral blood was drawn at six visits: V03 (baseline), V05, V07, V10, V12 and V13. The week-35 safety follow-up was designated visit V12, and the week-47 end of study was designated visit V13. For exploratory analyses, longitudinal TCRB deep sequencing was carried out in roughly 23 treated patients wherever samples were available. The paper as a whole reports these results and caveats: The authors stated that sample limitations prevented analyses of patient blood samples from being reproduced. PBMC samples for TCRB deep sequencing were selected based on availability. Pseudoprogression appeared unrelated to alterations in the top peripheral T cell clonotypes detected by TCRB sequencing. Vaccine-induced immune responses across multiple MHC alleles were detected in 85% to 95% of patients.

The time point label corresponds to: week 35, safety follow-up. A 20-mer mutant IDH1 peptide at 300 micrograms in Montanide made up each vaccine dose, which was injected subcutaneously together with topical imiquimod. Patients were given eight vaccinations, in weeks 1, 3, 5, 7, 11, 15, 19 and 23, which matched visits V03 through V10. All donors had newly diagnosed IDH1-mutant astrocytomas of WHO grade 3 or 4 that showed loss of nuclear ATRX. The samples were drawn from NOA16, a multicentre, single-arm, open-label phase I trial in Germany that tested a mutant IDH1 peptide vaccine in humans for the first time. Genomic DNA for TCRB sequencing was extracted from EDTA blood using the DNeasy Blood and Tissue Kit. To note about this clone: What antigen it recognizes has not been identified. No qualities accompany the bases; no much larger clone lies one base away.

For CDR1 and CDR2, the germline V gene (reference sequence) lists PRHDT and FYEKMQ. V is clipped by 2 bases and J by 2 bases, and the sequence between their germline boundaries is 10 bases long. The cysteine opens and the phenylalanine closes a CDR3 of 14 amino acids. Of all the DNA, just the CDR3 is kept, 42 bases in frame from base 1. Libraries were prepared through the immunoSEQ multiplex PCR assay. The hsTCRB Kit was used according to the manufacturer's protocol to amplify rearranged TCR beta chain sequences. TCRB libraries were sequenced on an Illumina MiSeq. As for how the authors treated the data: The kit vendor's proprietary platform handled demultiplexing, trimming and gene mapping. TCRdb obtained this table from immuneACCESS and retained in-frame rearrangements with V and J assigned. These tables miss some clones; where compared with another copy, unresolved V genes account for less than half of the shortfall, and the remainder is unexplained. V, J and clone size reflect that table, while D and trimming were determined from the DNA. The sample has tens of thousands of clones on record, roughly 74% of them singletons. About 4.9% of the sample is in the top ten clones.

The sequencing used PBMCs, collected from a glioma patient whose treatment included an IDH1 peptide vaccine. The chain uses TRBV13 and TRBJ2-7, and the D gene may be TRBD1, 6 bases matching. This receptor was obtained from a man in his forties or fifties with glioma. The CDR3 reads CASSLRGGTYEQYF. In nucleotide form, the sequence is TGTGCCAGCAGCTTACGTGGGGGCACCTACGAGCAGTACTTC. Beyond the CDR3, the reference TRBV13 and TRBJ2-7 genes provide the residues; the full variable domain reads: AAGVIQSPRHLIKEKRETATLKCYPIPRHDTVYWYQQGPGQDPQFLISFYEKMQSDKGSIPDRFSAQQFSDYHSELNMSSLELGDSALYFCASSLRGGTYEQYFGPGTRLTVT.